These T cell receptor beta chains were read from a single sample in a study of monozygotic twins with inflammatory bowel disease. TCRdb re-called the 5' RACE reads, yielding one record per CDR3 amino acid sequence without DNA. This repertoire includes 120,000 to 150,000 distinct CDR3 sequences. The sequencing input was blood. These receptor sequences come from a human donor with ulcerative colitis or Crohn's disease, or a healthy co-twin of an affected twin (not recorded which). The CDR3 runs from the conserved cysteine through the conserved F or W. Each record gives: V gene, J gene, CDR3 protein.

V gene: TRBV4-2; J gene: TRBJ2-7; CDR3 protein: CASSQRQVYEQYF
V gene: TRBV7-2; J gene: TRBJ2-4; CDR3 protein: CASSLGFGQGLLAKNIQYF
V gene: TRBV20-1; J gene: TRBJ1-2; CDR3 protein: CSARVAPGSGRPPEEVYGYTF
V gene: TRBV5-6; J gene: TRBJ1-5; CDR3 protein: CASSKTGDNQPQHF
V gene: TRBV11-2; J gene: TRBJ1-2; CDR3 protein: CASGRFYGYTF
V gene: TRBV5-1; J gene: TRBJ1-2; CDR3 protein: CASSFTGGLEYGYTF
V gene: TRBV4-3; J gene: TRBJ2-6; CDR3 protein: CASSPGTPSGANVLTF
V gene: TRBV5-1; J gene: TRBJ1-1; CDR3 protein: CASSDDLGTEAFF
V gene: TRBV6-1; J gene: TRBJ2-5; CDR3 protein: CASRDPSTGQETQYF
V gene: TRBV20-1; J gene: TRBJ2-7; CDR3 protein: CSASWQSYEQYF
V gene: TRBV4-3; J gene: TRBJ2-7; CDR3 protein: CASSQDRQAIFYEQYF
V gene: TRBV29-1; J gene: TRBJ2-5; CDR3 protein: CSVEEGSGETQYF
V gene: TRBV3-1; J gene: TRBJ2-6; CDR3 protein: CASSQPPRSSGANVLTF
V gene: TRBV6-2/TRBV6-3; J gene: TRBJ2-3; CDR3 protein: CASSYSAFGVDTQYF
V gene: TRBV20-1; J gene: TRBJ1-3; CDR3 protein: CSAREWSSGNTIYF
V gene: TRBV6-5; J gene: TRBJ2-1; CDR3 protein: CASSYGTGGFEQFF
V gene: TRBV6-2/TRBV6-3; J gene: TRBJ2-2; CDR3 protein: CASSATSGAARELFF
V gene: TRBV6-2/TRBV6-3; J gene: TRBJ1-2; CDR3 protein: CASRQPQGRYGYTF
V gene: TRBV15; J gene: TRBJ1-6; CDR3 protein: CATSRGDGSAYNSPLHF
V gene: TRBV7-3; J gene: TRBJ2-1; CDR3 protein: CASSAVGREYDNEQFF